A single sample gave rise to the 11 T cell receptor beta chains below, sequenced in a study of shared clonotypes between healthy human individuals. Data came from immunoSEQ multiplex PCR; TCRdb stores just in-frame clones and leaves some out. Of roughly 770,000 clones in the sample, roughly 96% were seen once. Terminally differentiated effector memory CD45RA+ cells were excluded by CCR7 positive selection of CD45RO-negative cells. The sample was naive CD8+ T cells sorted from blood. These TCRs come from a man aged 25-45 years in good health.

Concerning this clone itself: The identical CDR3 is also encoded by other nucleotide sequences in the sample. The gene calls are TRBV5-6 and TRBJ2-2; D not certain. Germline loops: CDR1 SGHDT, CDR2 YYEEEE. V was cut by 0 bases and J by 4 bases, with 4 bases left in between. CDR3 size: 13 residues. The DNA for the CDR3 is TGTGCCAGCAGCTTGGGTGCCACCGGGGAGCTGTTTTTT. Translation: CASSLGATGELFF.

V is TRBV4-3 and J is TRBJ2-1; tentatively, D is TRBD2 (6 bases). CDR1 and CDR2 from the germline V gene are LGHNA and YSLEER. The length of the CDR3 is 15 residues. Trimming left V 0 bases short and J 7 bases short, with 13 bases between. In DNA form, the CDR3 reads TGCGCCAGCAGCCAAGAAGAACTGGGGAGGAATGAGCAGTTCTTC. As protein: CASSQEELGRNEQFF.

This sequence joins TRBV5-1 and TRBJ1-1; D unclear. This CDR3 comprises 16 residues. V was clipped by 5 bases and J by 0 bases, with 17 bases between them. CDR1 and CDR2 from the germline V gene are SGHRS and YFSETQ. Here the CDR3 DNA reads TGCGCCAGCAGAGAGGGTAAGGGTAAGGTGAACACTGAAGCTTTCTTT. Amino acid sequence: CASREGKGKVNTEAFF.

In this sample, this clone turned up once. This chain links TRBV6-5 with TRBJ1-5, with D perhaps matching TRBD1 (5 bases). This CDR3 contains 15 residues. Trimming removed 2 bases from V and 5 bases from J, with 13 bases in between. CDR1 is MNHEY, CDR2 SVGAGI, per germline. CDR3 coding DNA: TGTGCCAGCAGTTACAATACAGGAGCTTATCAGCCCCAGCATTTT. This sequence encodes CASSYNTGAYQPQHF.

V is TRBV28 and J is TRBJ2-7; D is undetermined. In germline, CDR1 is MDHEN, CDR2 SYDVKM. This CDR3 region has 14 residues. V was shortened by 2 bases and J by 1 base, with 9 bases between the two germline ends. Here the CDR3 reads CASSLGESSYEQYF. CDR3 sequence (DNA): TGTGCCAGCAGTTTAGGGGAATCGTCCTACGAGCAGTACTTC.

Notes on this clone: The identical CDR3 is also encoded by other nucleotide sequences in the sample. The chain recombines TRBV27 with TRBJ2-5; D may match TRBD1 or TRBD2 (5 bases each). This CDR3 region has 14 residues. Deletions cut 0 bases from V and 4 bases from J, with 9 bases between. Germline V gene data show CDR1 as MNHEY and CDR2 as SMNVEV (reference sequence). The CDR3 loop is CASSLSGRRETQYF. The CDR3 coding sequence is TGTGCCAGCAGTTTATCGGGACGAAGAGAGACCCAGTACTTC.

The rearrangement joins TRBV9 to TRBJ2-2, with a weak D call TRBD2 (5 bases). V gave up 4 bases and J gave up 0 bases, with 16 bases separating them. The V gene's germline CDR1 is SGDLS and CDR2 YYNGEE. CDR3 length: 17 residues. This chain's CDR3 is CASSLPNSATNTGELFF. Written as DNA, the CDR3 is TGTGCCAGCAGCCTACCTAATAGCGCTACGAACACCGGGGAGCTGTTTTTT. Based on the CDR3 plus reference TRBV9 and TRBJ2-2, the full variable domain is DSGVTQTPKHLITATGQRVTLRCSPRSGDLSVYWYQQSLDQGLQFLIQYYNGEERAKGNILERFSAQQFPDLHSELNLSSLELGDSALYFCASSLPNSATNTGELFFGEGSRLTVL.

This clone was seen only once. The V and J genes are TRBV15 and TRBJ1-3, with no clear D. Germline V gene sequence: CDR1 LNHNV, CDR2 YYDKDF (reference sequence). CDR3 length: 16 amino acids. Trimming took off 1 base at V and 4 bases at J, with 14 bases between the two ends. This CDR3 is CATSRGWDLGGNTIYF. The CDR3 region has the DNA TGTGCCACCAGCAGAGGTTGGGATTTGGGCGGAAACACCATATATTTT. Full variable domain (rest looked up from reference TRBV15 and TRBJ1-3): DAMVIQNPRYQVTQFGKPVTLSCSQTLNHNVMYWYQQKSSQAPKLLFHYYDKDFNNEADTPDNFQSRRPNTSFCFLDIRSPGLGDTAMYLCATSRGWDLGGNTIYFGEGSWLTVV.

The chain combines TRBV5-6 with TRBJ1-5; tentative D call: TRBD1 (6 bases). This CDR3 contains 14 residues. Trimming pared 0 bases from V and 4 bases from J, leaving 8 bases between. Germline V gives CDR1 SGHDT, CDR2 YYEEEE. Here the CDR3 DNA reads TGTGCCAGCAGCTTGGGGACAGCTAATCAGCCCCAGCATTTT. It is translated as CASSLGTANQPQHF.

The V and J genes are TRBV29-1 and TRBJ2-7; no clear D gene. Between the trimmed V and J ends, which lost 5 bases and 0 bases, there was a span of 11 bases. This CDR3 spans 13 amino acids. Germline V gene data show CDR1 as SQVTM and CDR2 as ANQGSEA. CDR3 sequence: CSVKYSSSYEQYF. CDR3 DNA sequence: TGCAGCGTTAAGTATAGCAGCTCCTACGAGCAGTACTTC.

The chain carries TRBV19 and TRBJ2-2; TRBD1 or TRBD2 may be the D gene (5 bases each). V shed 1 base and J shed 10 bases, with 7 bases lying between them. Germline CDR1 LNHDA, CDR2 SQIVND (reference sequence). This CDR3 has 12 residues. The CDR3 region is CASSIVGEELFF. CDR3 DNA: TGTGCCAGTAGTATAGTGGGGGAGGAGCTGTTTTTT. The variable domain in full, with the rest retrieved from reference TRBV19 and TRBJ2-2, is DGGITQSPKYLFRKEGQNVTLSCEQNLNHDAMYWYRQDPGQGLRLIYYSQIVNDFQKGDIAEGYSVSREKKESFPLTVTSAQKNPTAFYLCASSIVGEELFFGEGSRLTVL.